The source of this T cell receptor (beta chain) is a study of cytomegalovirus exposure and HLA in healthy donors. General study results and limits: Later analysis identified a missense DCLRE1C variant that was linked to TCR beta V- and J-gene trimming. The HLA-A and HLA-B alleles of most subjects were reportedly predicted accurately from TCR beta sequences.

With V trimmed by 2 bases and J by 7 bases, 8 bases remained unmatched. From germline, CDR1 is SGHDT and CDR2 YYEEEE. The CDR3 runs 16 residues. PCR used 60 Vbeta primers and 13 Jbeta primers. The authors' processing: As a later analysis found, there were about 80 million unique TCR beta chains, of which about 10 million were shared. TCRdb keeps only in-frame clones here, not all; method: immunoSEQ multiplex PCR. That table supplies the V and J calls and clone size; D and trimming were determined from the DNA. Among approximately 120,000 clones, 77% were seen once, and the ten largest hold roughly 12%. Regarding this clone: Antigen specificity is unknown.

The clonotype originates from a woman between 35 and 50 years old in good health and CMV-seropositive. V usage is TRBV5-6 and J usage is TRBJ2-1, with 11 bases aligning to TRBD1. Sequencing was carried out using PBMCs. DNA for the CDR3: TGTGCCAGCAGCTTCGGAAAGGACAGGGGGCTTAATGAGCAGTTCTTC. Protein sequence: CASSFGKDRGLNEQFF.